This record covers a single T cell receptor (beta chain). Its antigen is undetermined. The data originate from a study of cytomegalovirus exposure and HLA in healthy donors. Study-wide findings and caveats: Available immune exposure information covered CMV serostatus only. An analysis done earlier found most TCR beta V segments productive about 90% or about 30% of the time.

The PCR ran on 60 Vbeta and 13 Jbeta primers. The data were produced by immunoSEQ multiplex PCR, yet TCRdb's version contains in-frame clones alone and is incomplete. The sample has 200,000 to 250,000 clones; about 77% are singletons. This CDR3 is built from 12 residues. The V end lost 3 bases, the J end lost 8 bases, and 13 bases lay between the germline ends. CDR1 is GTSNPN and CDR2 is SVGIG in the germline V gene (reference sequence). The origin of this receptor is a woman in her twenties or thirties in good health and CMV-seronegative. The gene calls are TRBV30 and TRBJ1-2; D unresolved. The source material was PBMCs. This chain's CDR3 is CAWRMGWEGYTF. The CDR3 coding sequence is TGTGCCTGGAGGATGGGATGGGAGGGCTACACCTTC.